This entry describes one T cell receptor beta chain. RNA transcripts yielded amplified TCR beta CDR3 regions. The TCR CDR3 was amplified in a first-round RT-PCR using the HTBI primer set. TCRdb itself ran the multiplex PCR reads through MiXCR, one entry per CDR3 protein. The table lists roughly 500,000 distinct CDR3 sequences, 35% to 50% of them singletons. Uncontrolled infection, other autoimmune disease, pregnancy or lactation barred patients from enrollment. The data stem from a study of T cells in Graves' hyperthyroidism and ophthalmopathy. This CDR3 is 16 amino acids long. The germline V and J ends were trimmed by 0 bases and 2 bases, with 14 bases remaining between them. The germline gives CDR1 SGHRS, CDR2 YFSETQ.

The sample was peripheral blood or thyroid tissue (not recorded which). This chain links TRBV5-1 with TRBJ1-1; perhaps TRBD1 as D (5 bases). The origin of this receptor is an adult woman with Graves' disease, either hyperthyroidism or ophthalmopathy (not recorded which). The CDR3 sequence is CASSLEGSPINTEAFF. The CDR3 DNA reads TGCGCCAGCAGCTTGGAGGGGTCTCCCATCAACACTGAAGCTTTCTTT.